This note documents a single TCR beta chain sequence. Its specificity is unknown. The sample originates from a study of CD8 T cells in ankylosing spondylitis. Study-level results: The authors found the disease-linked clones to be CD8+ and relatively rare in peripheral blood. For ankylosing spondylitis blood, a TCR beta motif of seven to nine highly homologous variants appeared characteristic. Disease-linked clones reportedly showed significant enrichment in matched ankylosing spondylitis synovial fluid.

In germline, CDR1 is LGHNA, CDR2 YNFKEQ. The CDR3 totals 16 residues. V lost 6 bases and J lost 4; bases outside the gene matches: 8. Making the TCR beta libraries involved quantitative 5'-RACE with molecular barcodes. Each CDR3 protein is one row after TCRdb ran MiXCR on the 5' RACE reads. The sample consists of about 500,000 distinct CDR3 sequences, 12% of them appearing once. The sequence was obtained from a male donor with ankylosing spondylitis. The chain couples TRBV4-2 to TRBJ1-6, with TRBD1 matching over 8 bases. The material sequenced was blood, either unsorted or a sorted T cell fraction (not recorded which). CDR3 in DNA: TGTGCCAGCAGGCTGGACAGGGATAAGTATAATTCACCCCTCCACTTT. This translates into CASRLDRDKYNSPLHF.